This record concerns one T cell receptor beta chain sequence. Indicated treatment: oral pan-JAK inhibitor, 5-10 mg twice daily. The sample belongs to a study of CD8+ T cells in alopecia areata. The V gene lost 0 bases and the J gene lost 7 bases, with 13 bases spanning the gap. The CDR3 contains 16 residues. Germline CDR1 reads LNHNV; CDR2 reads YYDKDF (reference sequence). Extraction of RNA preceded its reverse transcription into cDNA, which served as the sequencing template. Generated by immunoSEQ multiplex PCR, the TCRdb table keeps only in-frame clones and is missing some. The data show approximately 210,000 clones, around three fifths seen once.

The J gene is TRBJ1-6, the V gene TRBV15, with D unclear. The sequence derives from a human donor with alopecia areata. Sample: CD4+ T cells sorted from blood, taken at week 4, from a patient treated with tofacitinib. The CDR3 sequence is CATSRDDPRTNSPLHF. The CDR3 nucleotides read TGTGCCACCAGCAGAGATGACCCTAGGACCAATTCACCCCTCCACTTT.